These T cell receptor beta chains were read from a single sample in a study of CD8 T cells in Susac syndrome. TCRdb re-derived calls from the immunoSEQ multiplex PCR reads in MiXCR, one entry per CDR3 protein. Among about 150,000 distinct CDR3 sequences listed, around 93% were seen once. Sequences were obtained from CD8+ T cells from PBMCs. All receptors derive from a human donor with Susac syndrome. CDR3s include the opening cysteine and the closing phenylalanine or tryptophan. The order of the fields is CDR3 protein, V gene, J gene, CDR3 length.

cdr3_aa: CATSDLAGGPEQFF
v_call: TRBV24-1
j_call: TRBJ2-1
cdr3_length: 14

cdr3_aa: CATDRGTEAFF
v_call: TRBV7-9
j_call: TRBJ1-1
cdr3_length: 11

cdr3_aa: CSARTGMTEAFF
v_call: TRBV20-1
j_call: TRBJ1-1
cdr3_length: 12

cdr3_aa: CASNIIVGQPQHF
v_call: TRBV28
j_call: TRBJ1-5
cdr3_length: 13

cdr3_aa: CARRGAPEQYF
v_call: TRBV27
j_call: TRBJ2-7
cdr3_length: 11

cdr3_aa: CASSQGPVTRGISSYEQYF
v_call: TRBV4-1
j_call: TRBJ2-7
cdr3_length: 19

cdr3_aa: CASSRGPGSYEQYF
v_call: TRBV4-1
j_call: TRBJ2-7
cdr3_length: 14

cdr3_aa: CSVLTGRKGRETQYF
v_call: TRBV29-1
j_call: TRBJ2-5
cdr3_length: 15

cdr3_aa: CASSEYLGPYEQYF
v_call: TRBV25-1
j_call: TRBJ2-7
cdr3_length: 14

cdr3_aa: CASSGTFRQPQHF
v_call: TRBV10-2
j_call: TRBJ1-5
cdr3_length: 13

cdr3_aa: CASSLIPGTGQEGYTF
v_call: TRBV27
j_call: TRBJ1-2
cdr3_length: 16

cdr3_aa: CASSQEPPDPGLAGGPQFF
v_call: TRBV4-1
j_call: TRBJ2-1
cdr3_length: 19

cdr3_aa: CASSGQSNQPQHF
v_call: TRBV11-2
j_call: TRBJ1-5
cdr3_length: 13

cdr3_aa: CASSMVAGAQETQYF
v_call: TRBV6-4
j_call: TRBJ2-5
cdr3_length: 15

cdr3_aa: CASSAGQFTTEKLFF
v_call: TRBV19
j_call: TRBJ1-4
cdr3_length: 15

cdr3_aa: CASSQTYGYTF
v_call: TRBV7-9
j_call: TRBJ1-2
cdr3_length: 11

cdr3_aa: CSVSQGAPGYTF
v_call: TRBV29-1
j_call: TRBJ1-2
cdr3_length: 12

cdr3_aa: CASRGGRGYTF
v_call: TRBV19
j_call: TRBJ1-2
cdr3_length: 11

cdr3_aa: CASSLDVRELFF
v_call: TRBV5-1
j_call: TRBJ2-2
cdr3_length: 12

cdr3_aa: CASSTGSGYTDTQYF
v_call: TRBV25-1
j_call: TRBJ2-3
cdr3_length: 15

cdr3_aa: CASLGDRGPTGELFF
v_call: TRBV6-5
j_call: TRBJ2-2
cdr3_length: 15

cdr3_aa: CASSLSGNSYNEQFF
v_call: TRBV27
j_call: TRBJ2-1
cdr3_length: 15

cdr3_aa: CASSLSPLGNTEAFF
v_call: TRBV27
j_call: TRBJ1-1
cdr3_length: 15

cdr3_aa: CASSPKDRTFLSNQPQHF
v_call: TRBV18
j_call: TRBJ1-5
cdr3_length: 18

cdr3_aa: CAWSRWLLDEQFF
v_call: TRBV30
j_call: TRBJ2-1
cdr3_length: 13

cdr3_aa: CASSFQGPEEQYF
v_call: TRBV12-3/TRBV12-4
j_call: TRBJ2-7
cdr3_length: 13

cdr3_aa: CSASGISLYEQYF
v_call: TRBV20-1
j_call: TRBJ2-7
cdr3_length: 13